These 13 T cell receptor beta chains originate from one sample sequenced in a study of cytotoxic CD8 clonotypes in ibrutinib-treated CLL. Generated by immunoSEQ multiplex PCR, the TCRdb table keeps only in-frame clones and is missing some. The table lists about 250,000 clones, roughly 74% of them singletons, with 15% in the top ten. The sequences come from PBMCs, collected after 24 months of ibrutinib treatment. The source is a human donor with chronic lymphocytic leukemia.

This clone was seen only once. DNA for the CDR3: TGTGCCAGCAGCTTAGCCAGCCAAACACCTTACGAGCAGTACTTC. Translating gives CASSLASQTPYEQYF. The rearrangement links TRBV7-6 to TRBJ2-7, with D unclear. Trimming took 0 bases from V and 4 from J, leaving 13 bases between them. Germline V gene data show CDR1 as SGHVS and CDR2 as FNYEAQ. The CDR3 has 15 amino acids. The full variable domain, with the rest looked up from reference TRBV7-6 and TRBJ2-7, is GAGVSQSPRYKVTKRGQDVALRCDPISGHVSLYWYRQALGQGPEFLTYFNYEAQQDKSGLPNDRFSAERPEGSISTLTIQRTEQRDSAMYRCASSLASQTPYEQYFGPGTRLTVT.

The chain couples TRBV19 to TRBJ2-2, with TRBD1 identical over 9 bases. The germline V gene has CDR1 LNHDA and CDR2 SQIVND (reference sequence). This CDR3 is 14 amino acids long. Trimming removed 6 bases from V and 6 bases from J; junction bases left unmatched: 5. The CDR3 loop is CASSTGQGSGELFF. The CDR3 DNA reads TGTGCCAGTAGCACGGGACAGGGTTCCGGGGAGCTGTTTTTT.

This chain uses TRBV4-1 with TRBJ2-1; 14 bases agree with TRBD2. Germline lookup yields CDR1 MGHRA and CDR2 YSYEKL. The junction had 10 bases not matched to a gene; V was cut back by 8 bases and J by 4 bases. This CDR3 has 17 residues. The CDR3 DNA sequence: TGCGCCAGCCTGTGCATCCGACTAGCGGGAGGGTACAATGAGCAGTTCTTC. Its translation is CASLCIRLAGGYNEQFF.

This chain uses TRBV5-1 with TRBJ2-5, with TRBD1 as a possible D gene (5 bases). Trimming took off 1 base at V and 5 bases at J, with 15 bases between the two ends. This CDR3 contains 15 residues. Germline V gene lookup returns CDR1 SGHRS and CDR2 YFSETQ. The CDR3 region has the DNA TGCGCCAGCAGCTTGAAAGGGGTGGGTGATGAGACCCAGTACTTC. As protein: CASSLKGVGDETQYF.

The chain links TRBV30 to TRBJ1-2; D uncertain. V was shortened by 4 bases and J by 7 bases, with 19 bases between the two germline ends. CDR1 and CDR2 from the germline V gene are GTSNPN and SVGIG (reference sequence). The CDR3 has 14 residues. CDR3 sequence: CAWNPGRGTGGYTF. The CDR3 nucleotides are TGTGCCTGGAACCCTGGGAGAGGTACCGGTGGCTACACCTTC.

J is TRBJ2-7 and V is TRBV5-8; D is uncertain. Looked up from germline, CDR1 is SGHTS and CDR2 is YDEGEE. V lost 1 base and J lost 6, with 8 bases in between. This CDR3 is 12 amino acids long. The CDR3: CASSLQVGEQYF. For the CDR3, the DNA is TGTGCCAGCAGCTTGCAGGTGGGCGAGCAGTACTTC.

The V gene is TRBV11-2, the J gene TRBJ1-1; the D is unclear. Germline values: CDR1 SGHAT, CDR2 FQNNGV. The CDR3 sequence is 13 residues long. Trimming shortened V by 1 base and J by 0 bases, and 3 bases separated the two germline ends. The CDR3 nucleotides read TGTGCCAGCAGCTTAGGTATGAACACTGAAGCTTTCTTT. It encodes CASSLGMNTEAFF.

The chain recombines TRBV7-9 with TRBJ2-1; TRBD2 aligns across 8 bases. This CDR3 is built from 15 residues. Germline V gene data show CDR1 as SEHNR and CDR2 as FQNEAQ (reference sequence). J was trimmed by 2 bases and V by 5 bases; bases with no gene match: 5. The CDR3 loop is CASSAGLVAYNEQFF. DNA for the CDR3: TGTGCCAGCAGCGCGGGACTAGTTGCCTACAATGAGCAGTTCTTC.

This clone was detected a few times. The CDR3: CASSLTSGSYEQYF. The CDR3 bases are TGTGCCAGCAGCCTGACTAGCGGGTCCTACGAGCAGTACTTC. V gene TRBV7-2 combines with J gene TRBJ2-7; TRBD2 aligns across 10 bases. V shed 5 bases, J shed 1 base, and the junction held 2 bases outside the gene matches. The CDR3 has 14 residues. Germline V gives CDR1 SGHTA, CDR2 FQGNSA.

The chain is built from TRBV14 and TRBJ2-1; 13 bases match TRBD2. The germline V gene encodes CDR1 SGHDN and CDR2 FVKESK. V lost 3 bases and J lost 0; bases outside the gene matches: 8. This CDR3 comprises 19 residues. The CDR3 loop is CASSHPGTSGISSYNEQFF. DNA of the CDR3: TGTGCCAGCAGCCACCCCGGGACTAGCGGGATCAGCTCCTACAATGAGCAGTTCTTC.

V usage is TRBV5-1 and J usage is TRBJ2-1, with D perhaps matching TRBD2 (5 bases). CDR3 length: 16 residues. Germline V CDR1 and CDR2: SGHRS, YFSETQ. Trimming took off 0 bases at V and 0 bases at J, with 10 bases between the two ends. Here the CDR3 DNA reads TGCGCCAGCAGCTTGGGTCCGGGGAGCTCCTACAATGAGCAGTTCTTC. Translating it yields CASSLGPGSSYNEQFF.

This clone was detected only a few times. The chain couples TRBV28 to TRBJ2-2; maybe TRBD1 (5 bases). The CDR3 has 15 amino acids. Trimming stripped 1 base from V and 4 bases from J, with 10 bases between. Germline V lookup: CDR1 MDHEN, CDR2 SYDVKM. The CDR3 nucleotides are TGTGCCAGCAGTTTATCCTTCAGGGTCACCGGGGAGCTGTTTTTT. It is translated as CASSLSFRVTGELFF.

The genes are TRBV5-1 and TRBJ2-3; D not resolved. The V and J ends lost 2 bases and 0 bases respectively, with 7 bases between them. The CDR3 length is 14 residues. Per germline, CDR1 SGHRS and CDR2 YFSETQ. CDR3 loop: CASSLLDSTDTQYF. The CDR3 nucleotides read TGCGCCAGCAGCTTACTCGATAGCACAGATACGCAGTATTTT.